Below, 30 T cell receptor beta chains from the same sample are listed, as sequenced in a study of siplizumab effects on memory and regulatory T cells. Using immunoSEQ multiplex PCR, the repertoire was profiled, and TCRdb retains in-frame clones only, with some absent. The sample yields tens of thousands of clones, less than 95% seen once. Sequenced input: CD8+ T cells sorted from blood. The receptors here all came from a human donor in good health.

Here the CDR3 reads CASSLDREPFSPQHF. The CDR3 DNA follows: TGTGCCAGCAGCTTAGACAGGGAGCCTTTCAGCCCCCAGCATTTT. This sequence joins TRBV7-9 and TRBJ1-5, with TRBD1 as a possible D gene (6 bases). V was clipped by 1 base and J by 10 bases, with 17 bases between them. The CDR3 contains 15 residues. Germline V gene lookup returns CDR1 SEHNR and CDR2 FQNEAQ (reference sequence).

Regarding this clone: The junction does not match germline at one end; this may be a read error. V is TRBV6-4 and J is TRBJ1-5; D remains ambiguous. The CDR3 is 16 amino acids. The V gene's germline CDR1 is MRHNA and CDR2 SNTAGT. CDR3 loop: CAISASFLGSNQPQHF. In nucleotides, the CDR3 is TGTGCCATCAGTGCCTCTTTTCTCGGTAGCAATCAGCCCCAGCATTTT.

The rearrangement uses TRBV19 and TRBJ1-5; D remains unclear. Germline CDR1 and CDR2: LNHDA and SQIVND (reference sequence). This CDR3 is built from 15 residues. V was trimmed by 3 bases and J by 7 bases, leaving 16 bases between them. Here the CDR3 DNA reads TGTGCCAGTAGTATTACTGGGTTCCCGGGGCAGCCCCAGCATTTT. Encoded protein: CASSITGFPGQPQHF.

The chain combines TRBV11-3 with TRBJ2-7; unclear D gene. The germline V gene encodes CDR1 SGHNT and CDR2 YENEEA. Trimming left V 5 bases short and J 0 bases short, with 8 bases between. This CDR3 comprises 13 residues. CDR3 coding DNA: TGTGCCAGCAGCCTTACCGACTCCTACGAGCAGTACTTC. This translates into CASSLTDSYEQYF.

The chain employs TRBV5-8 and TRBJ2-5; tentative D call: TRBD2 (6 bases). This CDR3 has 14 amino acids. The V end was cut by 8 bases, the J end by 5 bases, with 19 bases between. Germline-derived CDR1 and CDR2 are SGHTS and YDEGEE. The CDR3 bases are TGTGCCAGTTCGACGCGGGGATCTTCGGAGACCCAGTACTTC. It is translated as CASSTRGSSETQYF.

V usage is TRBV6-6 and J usage is TRBJ2-5, with D perhaps TRBD1 or TRBD2 (5 bases each). Germline V lookup: CDR1 MNHNY, CDR2 SVGAGI (reference sequence). This CDR3 has 13 residues. Trimming shortened V by 5 bases and J by 0 bases, and 7 bases separated the two germline ends. CDR3 sequence: CASSLGHQETQYF. CDR3 coding DNA: TGTGCCAGCAGTCTGGGACACCAAGAGACCCAGTACTTC.

The chain recombines TRBV6-5 with TRBJ1-1; D is unclear. The CDR3 runs to 13 residues. Germline V gene sequence: CDR1 MNHEY, CDR2 SVGAGI. V dropped 6 bases and J dropped 2 bases, with 10 bases sitting between them. CDR3: CASSWGTNTEAFF. The CDR3, as DNA: TGTGCCAGCAGCTGGGGTACTAACACTGAAGCTTTCTTT.

This clone was seen more than once but under ten times. The J gene is TRBJ1-1, the V gene TRBV2; no firm D call. V lost 0 bases, J lost 0 bases, and 8 bases lay in between. The CDR3 runs to 15 residues. The germline V gene has CDR1 SNHLY and CDR2 FYNNEI. CDR3 protein: CASSEAVGMNTEAFF. CDR3 bases: TGTGCCAGCAGTGAAGCAGTGGGGATGAACACTGAAGCTTTCTTT.

The genes are TRBV5-4 and TRBJ2-1; D is possibly TRBD1 or TRBD2 (5 bases each). V was trimmed by 6 bases and J by 1 base, leaving 14 bases between them. Germline V gene data show CDR1 as SGHNT and CDR2 as YYREEE (reference sequence). The CDR3 runs 15 residues. The CDR3 bases are TGTGCCAGCATCGGAGAGGGACCTTCCTACAATGAGCAGTTCTTC. This translates into CASIGEGPSYNEQFF.

V and J are TRBV25-1 and TRBJ2-7; D call uncertain. Per germline, CDR1 MGHDK and CDR2 SYGVNS. The CDR3 runs to 13 residues. V was pared by 3 bases and J by 3 bases, with 9 bases between. CDR3 region: CASSDLGSYEQYF. CDR3 DNA: TGTGCCAGCAGTGATTTGGGTAGCTACGAGCAGTACTTC.

The rearrangement links TRBV11-1 to TRBJ2-2; 9 bases agree with TRBD1. V lost 5 bases, J lost 6 bases, and 7 bases stayed unmatched. The CDR3 has 15 amino acids. Germline CDR1 reads SGHAT; CDR2 reads FQDESV (reference sequence). The CDR3 DNA follows: TGTGCCAGCAGCCAGTGGGACAGGGTGGCCGGGGAGCTGTTTTTT. Translated, it gives CASSQWDRVAGELFF.

In this sample, this clone turned up once. The V gene is TRBV7-9, the J gene TRBJ2-2; D is undetermined. V lost 2 bases, J lost 0 bases, and 4 bases lay in between. Looked up from germline, CDR1 is SEHNR and CDR2 is FQNEAQ (reference sequence). The CDR3 length is 14 residues. The CDR3 bases are TGTGCCAGCAGCTTAAACCCGAACACCGGGGAGCTGTTTTTT. It translates to CASSLNPNTGELFF.

This chain joins TRBV7-8 and TRBJ1-6, with D tentatively TRBD1 (6 bases). Trimming removed 4 bases from V and 3 bases from J, with 22 bases in between. Germline-derived CDR1 and CDR2 are SGHVS and FQNEAQ. The CDR3 is 19 amino acids. The CDR3 loop reads CASSSAVVQGPGYNSPLHF. The CDR3 DNA reads TGTGCCAGCAGCTCTGCGGTCGTGCAGGGGCCAGGCTATAATTCACCCCTCCACTTT. Together with reference TRBV7-8 and TRBJ1-6, the CDR3 gives the full variable domain: GAGVSQSPRYKVAKRGQDVALRCDPISGHVSLFWYQQALGQGPEFLTYFQNEAQLDKSGLPSDRFFAERPEGSVSTLKIQRTQQEDSAVYLCASSSAVVQGPGYNSPLHFGNGTRLTVT.

The V call is TRBV7-9, the J call TRBJ1-1; D is uncertain. This CDR3 comprises 12 residues. V was cut by 9 bases and J by 4 bases, with 12 bases left in between. CDR1 and CDR2 (germline): SEHNR, FQNEAQ (reference sequence). The CDR3 here is CASIPSGTEAFF. For the CDR3, the DNA is TGTGCCAGTATCCCCTCCGGCACTGAAGCTTTCTTT.

The chain employs TRBV29-1 and TRBJ2-1; D is ambiguous. Trimming left V 3 bases short and J 2 bases short, with 5 bases between. This CDR3 is 12 amino acids long. In germline, CDR1 is SQVTM, CDR2 ANQGSEA. In DNA, the CDR3 is TGCAGCGTTGAGGCAGCCTACAATGAGCAGTTCTTC. It is translated as CSVEAAYNEQFF.

The J gene is TRBJ1-2, the V gene TRBV5-1; the D is unclear. Germline CDR1 and CDR2: SGHRS and YFSETQ. This CDR3 spans 15 amino acids. Trimming removed 0 bases at V and 4 bases at J, with 13 bases between. The CDR3 is CASSLAGPPTYGYTF. The CDR3 DNA follows: TGCGCCAGCAGCTTGGCCGGTCCCCCTACCTATGGCTACACCTTC.

The chain has TRBV6-6 and TRBJ2-7; D gene ambiguous. Germline V gene sequence: CDR1 MNHNY, CDR2 SVGAGI (reference sequence). Trimming shortened V by 0 bases and J by 6 bases, and 3 bases separated the two germline ends. This CDR3 has 11 amino acids. DNA of the CDR3: TGTGCCAGCAGTTACTCGGCCGAGCAGTACTTC. As protein: CASSYSAEQYF.

The chain joins TRBV4-1 to TRBJ1-6; D ambiguous. This CDR3 comprises 18 residues. CDR1 MGHRA and CDR2 YSYEKL come from the germline V gene. The V end lost 2 bases, the J end lost 0 bases, and 14 bases lay between the germline ends. CDR3 DNA sequence: TGCGCCAGCAGCCAAAGTGGACTTTCCGGCTCCTATAATTCACCCCTCCACTTT. It codes for CASSQSGLSGSYNSPLHF.

The chain couples TRBV6-5 to TRBJ2-2; no firm D call. V lost 1 base to trimming and J lost 3 bases, with 0 bases between them. Germline loops: CDR1 MNHEY, CDR2 SVGAGI. CDR3 length: 12 amino acids. The CDR3 DNA sequence: TGTGCCAGCAGTTACTACACCGGGGAGCTGTTTTTT. This sequence encodes CASSYYTGELFF.

On this clone: Other nucleotide sequences in the sample specify the same CDR3. The rearrangement uses TRBV27 and TRBJ1-5; D might be TRBD1 (5 bases). This CDR3 comprises 15 residues. CDR1 and CDR2 (germline): MNHEY, SMNVEV (reference sequence). V lost 5 bases, J lost 0 bases, and 11 bases lay in between. The CDR3 is CASSSGGYSNQPQHF. CDR3 in DNA: TGTGCCAGCAGTAGCGGGGGATATAGCAATCAGCCCCAGCATTTT.

The chain uses TRBV5-6 and TRBJ2-6; D is perhaps TRBD1 (5 bases). V was pared by 4 bases and J by 0 bases, with 11 bases between. Germline CDR1 and CDR2: SGHDT and YYEEEE. The CDR3 has 16 residues. DNA for the CDR3: TGTGCCAGCAGCCATCAGGGTCTCTCTGGGGCCAACGTCCTGACTTTC. As protein: CASSHQGLSGANVLTF.

This chain connects TRBV2 to TRBJ2-7; no definite D call. The CDR3 spans 14 residues. Germline lookup yields CDR1 SNHLY and CDR2 FYNNEI. V dropped 1 base and J dropped 3 bases, with 10 bases sitting between them. The CDR3 DNA follows: TGTGCCAGCAGTGAAGAGGGTGTCGGCTACGAGCAGTACTTC. Amino acids: CASSEEGVGYEQYF.

The chain employs TRBV6-1 and TRBJ2-5; the D gene is possibly TRBD1 (5 bases). Germline values: CDR1 MNHNS, CDR2 SASEGT. This CDR3 is 14 amino acids long. The V end lost 6 bases, the J end lost 6 bases, and 17 bases lay between the germline ends. The CDR3 nucleotides are TGTGCCAGCAGGACTTCGGACACTCTTAAGACCCAGTACTTC. The encoded protein is CASRTSDTLKTQYF.

V usage is TRBV4-1 and J usage is TRBJ1-1, with D perhaps matching TRBD1 (5 bases). V dropped 1 base and J dropped 8 bases, with 14 bases sitting between them. Looked up from germline, CDR1 is MGHRA and CDR2 is YSYEKL. This CDR3 spans 14 amino acids. In DNA, the CDR3 is TGCGCCAGCAGCCAAGGTCCAGGGTATTTGGAAGCTTTCTTT. Its protein is CASSQGPGYLEAFF.

This chain uses TRBV21-1 with TRBJ1-5; the table's D gene call, TRBD1, was not cross checked with the DNA. TRBV21-1 is listed as a pseudogene. The CDR3 is 16 residues long. CDR3 loop: CASSIQGVKSHQPQHF. In nucleotides, the CDR3 is TGTGCCAGCAGCATACAGGGTGTTAAGTCGCATCAGCCCCAGCATTTT.

V usage is TRBV9 and J usage is TRBJ2-3; the match to TRBD2 covers 8 bases. V shed 3 bases and J 6 bases; nucleotides not matched to a gene: 18. Germline V lookup: CDR1 SGDLS, CDR2 YYNGEE. The CDR3 is made up of 18 amino acids. The CDR3 nucleotides are TGTGCCAGCAGCGCGCCCTTAGGGCCGGGGGGGGCCCTCGATACGCAGTATTTT. This encodes CASSAPLGPGGALDTQYF.

The V gene is TRBV27, the J gene TRBJ2-1; TRBD2 matches 11 bases. The CDR3 is 15 amino acids. The germline CDR1 and CDR2 sequences are MNHEY and SMNVEV (reference sequence). The J segment lost 3 bases and the V segment lost 5 bases, leaving 3 bases of the junction unmatched. The CDR3 protein is CASSIGTSGYNEQFF. In nucleotides, the CDR3 is TGTGCCAGCAGTATCGGGACTAGCGGCTACAATGAGCAGTTCTTC.

V usage is TRBV13 and J usage is TRBJ1-6, with D unclear. This CDR3 has 9 residues. The ends were cut back, 8 bases at V and 10 bases at J, with 3 bases in the middle. The germline CDR1 and CDR2 sequences are PRHDT and FYEKMQ (reference sequence). The CDR3 here is CASGSPLHF. CDR3 in DNA: TGTGCCAGCGGATCACCCCTCCACTTT.

This clone was seen once. The rearrangement links TRBV15 to TRBJ2-1; D unresolved. This CDR3 is 16 amino acids long. From germline, CDR1 is LNHNV and CDR2 YYDKDF (reference sequence). The V end lost 3 bases, the J end lost 7 bases, and 19 bases lay between the germline ends. In DNA form, the CDR3 reads TGTGCCACCAGCAGTCCCAGATTGGAGATAAGGAATGAGCAGTTCTTC. Its translation: CATSSPRLEIRNEQFF.

Many counts were recorded for this clone. As DNA, the CDR3 is TGTGCCAGCAGCTTAGCCCGATACGTGGCGGAGGCTTTCTTT. Its protein product is CASSLARYVAEAFF. This rearrangement joins TRBV7-9 to TRBJ1-1; D remains ambiguous. The CDR3 contains 14 residues. The ends were cut back, 0 bases at V and 11 bases at J, with 16 bases in the middle. Germline CDR1 and CDR2: SEHNR and FQNEAQ (reference sequence).